Shown below are 32 T cell receptor beta chains from a single sample sequenced in a study of OX40 agonist ivuxolimab in advanced cancers. The assay was immunoSEQ multiplex PCR, and TCRdb's table has in-frame clones only and misses some. The sample carries fewer than 35,000 clones, around 90% recorded once. The specimen comprised CD4+ or CD8+ T cells sorted from blood, sampled in a trial of the OX40 agonist ivuxolimab. The source of these receptors is an adult with an advanced solid tumor such as melanoma, head and neck, liver or kidney cancer.

The rearrangement uses TRBV7-9 and TRBJ2-2; tentative D call: TRBD2 (6 bases). V was cut by 1 base and J by 3 bases, with 9 bases left in between. This CDR3 has 15 amino acids. Germline V gene data show CDR1 as SEHNR and CDR2 as FQNEAQ (reference sequence). In DNA, the CDR3 is TGTGCCAGCAGCTTAGTTGGCGGGGACACCGGGGAGCTGTTTTTT. This sequence encodes CASSLVGGDTGELFF.

This clone was observed a single time. The rearrangement links TRBV19 to TRBJ2-7; no definite D call. Trimming pared 1 base from V and 7 bases from J, leaving 11 bases between. The germline V gene encodes CDR1 LNHDA and CDR2 SQIVND (reference sequence). This CDR3 region has 13 residues. The CDR3 bases are TGTGCCAGTAGTATAGTAGGCTCACGGGAGCAGTACTTC. Its translation: CASSIVGSREQYF.

V gene TRBV9 combines with J gene TRBJ2-5; D remains unclear. Trimming removed 3 bases at V and 8 bases at J, with 14 bases between. Germline V gives CDR1 SGDLS, CDR2 YYNGEE. The CDR3 contains 13 residues. DNA for the CDR3: TGTGCCAGCAGCGAGAGTGGCGGAACTACCCAGTACTTC. Its protein is CASSESGGTTQYF.

This chain links TRBV5-1 with TRBJ2-1, with D tentatively TRBD2 (5 bases). CDR3 length: 13 amino acids. With 6 bases removed from V and 7 bases from J, the gap between germline ends came to 14 bases. The germline V gene encodes CDR1 SGHRS and CDR2 YFSETQ. The DNA for the CDR3 is TGCGCCAGCACCCGATGGACGGGGAATGAGCAGTTCTTC. Its translation: CASTRWTGNEQFF.

This rearrangement joins TRBV15 to TRBJ1-1, with D hard to call. CDR1 and CDR2 from the germline V gene are LNHNV and YYDKDF (reference sequence). The ends were cut back, 0 bases at V and 2 bases at J, with 1 base in the middle. CDR3 length: 12 residues. The CDR3 protein is CATSRDNTEAFF. The CDR3 DNA sequence: TGTGCCACCAGCAGAGATAACACTGAAGCTTTCTTT.

V usage is TRBV27 and J usage is TRBJ2-2; possible D gene TRBD2, 5 bases. CDR3 size: 14 residues. Trimming stripped 5 bases from V and 5 bases from J, with 12 bases between. Germline V gene data show CDR1 as MNHEY and CDR2 as SMNVEV (reference sequence). CDR3 nucleotides: TGTGCCAGCAGTCCGGCCCTAGCTACCGGGGAGCTGTTTTTT. Its protein is CASSPALATGELFF.

Regarding this clone: The same CDR3 can be traced to other DNA sequences in this sample. The chain carries TRBV5-1 and TRBJ1-1; D remains ambiguous. V was pared by 0 bases and J by 3 bases, with 6 bases between. Germline CDR1 SGHRS, CDR2 YFSETQ. The CDR3 is 13 residues long. The CDR3 reads CASSLAGYTEAFF. The CDR3 DNA sequence: TGCGCCAGCAGCTTGGCCGGGTACACTGAAGCTTTCTTT.

The rearrangement uses TRBV29-1 and TRBJ1-2; D not resolved. This CDR3 spans 11 amino acids. CDR1 is SQVTM and CDR2 is ANQGSEA in the germline V gene. Trimming stripped 3 bases from V and 5 bases from J, with 7 bases between. Here the CDR3 reads CSVDSGYGYTF. DNA of the CDR3: TGCAGCGTTGATTCTGGGTATGGCTACACCTTC.

The rearrangement uses TRBV19 and TRBJ2-5; TRBD2 agrees at 7 bases. The length of the CDR3 is 14 residues. V shed 3 bases and J 4 bases; nucleotides not matched to a gene: 5. Germline V gene lookup returns CDR1 LNHDA and CDR2 SQIVND (reference sequence). The CDR3 loop reads CASSITSSGETQYF. Written as DNA, the CDR3 is TGTGCCAGTAGTATTACGTCTAGCGGAGAGACCCAGTACTTC.

CDR3 in amino acids: CASRYIEGTSYGYTF. Written as DNA, the CDR3 is TGTGCCAGCAGGTATATCGAGGGTACCAGCTATGGCTACACCTTC. The chain uses TRBV11-2 and TRBJ1-2; D gene uncertain. V was clipped by 6 bases and J by 4 bases, with 18 bases between them. The CDR3 contains 15 residues. Germline CDR1 reads SGHAT; CDR2 reads FQNNGV.

Written as DNA, the CDR3 is TGCGCCAGCAGCCCTGCGGGGCTGGCTGAAGCTTTCTTT. Its protein product is CASSPAGLAEAFF. The V and J genes are TRBV4-1 and TRBJ1-1; maybe TRBD1 (5 bases). The V and J ends lost 4 bases and 6 bases respectively, with 12 bases between them. Germline V CDR1 and CDR2: MGHRA, YSYEKL. The CDR3 has 13 residues.

This clone has a single count. The V gene is TRBV11-3, the J gene TRBJ2-1, with D possibly matching TRBD2 (6 bases). Trimming removed 4 bases from V and 8 bases from J, with 15 bases in between. The CDR3 has 14 residues. Germline values: CDR1 SGHNT, CDR2 YENEEA. DNA of the CDR3: TGTGCCAGCAGCTCCCAAGCCGGGAGTCATGAGCAGTTCTTC. It specifies CASSSQAGSHEQFF.

The chain combines TRBV2 with TRBJ2-2, with TRBD2 matching over 7 bases. V dropped 8 bases and J dropped 7; count of bases not matched to a gene: 10. The germline CDR1 and CDR2 sequences are SNHLY and FYNNEI. The CDR3 covers 14 residues. CDR3: CASEGAGSVGELFF. Written as DNA, the CDR3 is TGTGCCAGCGAAGGAGCGGGGTCGGTCGGGGAGCTGTTTTTT.

The genes are TRBV9 and TRBJ2-5; 7 nucleotides line up with TRBD1. This CDR3 is built from 15 residues. J lost 2 bases, V lost 4 bases, and 8 bases had no gene match. The germline V gene encodes CDR1 SGDLS and CDR2 YYNGEE. The CDR3 nucleotides are TGTGCCAGCAGCCCCCGGTGGACAGGTCAAGAGACCCAGTACTTC. This codes for CASSPRWTGQETQYF.

This chain links TRBV11-2 with TRBJ2-7, with 9 bases that match TRBD2. From germline, CDR1 is SGHAT and CDR2 FQNNGV. The CDR3 sequence is 13 residues long. The ends lost 3 bases at V and 9 bases at J; junction bases unmatched: 6. CDR3: CASSFPGLAWQYV. The CDR3 nucleotides read TGTGCCAGCAGCTTTCCGGGACTAGCTTGGCAGTACGTC.

The CDR3 loop reads CASSFGQTYEQYF. CDR3 bases: TGTGCCAGCAGCTTCGGACAGACCTACGAGCAGTACTTC. The chain recombines TRBV7-6 with TRBJ2-7; possibly TRBD1 for D (6 bases). Germline V CDR1 and CDR2: SGHVS, FNYEAQ. This CDR3 contains 13 residues. The ends were cut back, 3 bases at V and 2 bases at J, with 8 bases in the middle.

The V call is TRBV19, the J call TRBJ2-7, with D unclear. The CDR3 extends over 15 amino acids. Trimming removed 3 bases from V and 2 bases from J, with 14 bases in between. Germline V CDR1 and CDR2: LNHDA, SQIVND (reference sequence). Here the CDR3 DNA reads TGTGCCAGTAGTATTTCCCTCGGGCGGCCCTACGAGCAGTACTTC. As protein: CASSISLGRPYEQYF. Full variable domain (outside the CDR3, taken from reference TRBV19 and TRBJ2-7): DGGITQSPKYLFRKEGQNVTLSCEQNLNHDAMYWYRQDPGQGLRLIYYSQIVNDFQKGDIAEGYSVSREKKESFPLTVTSAQKNPTAFYLCASSISLGRPYEQYFGPGTRLTVT.

The chain uses TRBV7-2 and TRBJ2-5, with 7 bases lining up with TRBD2. This CDR3 spans 16 amino acids. Germline V CDR1 and CDR2: SGHTA, FQGNSA. J was trimmed by 4 bases and V by 1 base; bases with no gene match: 9. CDR3 nucleotides: TGTGCCAGCAGCTTAGTCTTGGCGGGAGTAGGAGAGACCCAGTACTTC. As protein: CASSLVLAGVGETQYF.

The rearrangement uses TRBV7-2 and TRBJ2-1; TRBD2 aligns across 8 bases. The CDR3 is 16 residues long. V shed 4 bases, J shed 0 bases, and the junction held 5 bases outside the gene matches. The V gene's germline CDR1 is SGHTA and CDR2 FQGNSA. DNA for the CDR3: TGTGCCAGCAGCTCGATAGCGGGGAGCTCCTACAATGAGCAGTTCTTC. This sequence encodes CASSSIAGSSYNEQFF.

The V gene is TRBV25-1, the J gene TRBJ2-1; 11 bases agree with TRBD2. V was clipped by 5 bases and J by 8 bases; unmatched bases: 8. Germline V gene lookup returns CDR1 MGHDK and CDR2 SYGVNS. The length of the CDR3 is 15 residues. The CDR3 region is CASSIAGGSGDEQFF. In DNA form, the CDR3 reads TGTGCCAGCAGTATAGCGGGGGGGTCGGGGGATGAGCAGTTCTTC.

This clone was observed once. V and J are TRBV5-6 and TRBJ2-7; no definite D call. The CDR3 sequence is 12 residues long. Between the trimmed V and J ends, which lost 2 bases and 4 bases, there was a span of 7 bases. Looked up from germline, CDR1 is SGHDT and CDR2 is YYEEEE. The CDR3 nucleotides read TGTGCCAGCAGCTTTGGGGTTTACGAGCAGTACTTC. Encoded protein: CASSFGVYEQYF.

This rearrangement joins TRBV6-6 to TRBJ2-3; D is unclear. The CDR3 totals 15 residues. With 2 bases removed from V and 6 bases from J, the gap between germline ends came to 15 bases. CDR1 and CDR2 from the germline V gene are MNHNY and SVGAGI (reference sequence). CDR3 DNA sequence: TGTGCCAGCAGTTACGAGTCTCCCCTATACGATACGCAGTATTTT. It codes for CASSYESPLYDTQYF.

The chain uses TRBV23-1 and TRBJ1-6; a possible D gene is TRBD1 (5 bases). TRBV23-1 is an ORF, with its function uncertain. V was trimmed by 8 bases and J by 12 bases, leaving 11 bases between them. The CDR3 extends over 11 amino acids. The CDR3 nucleotides read TGCGCCAGCGAACCGGGGGTACCCCTCCACTTT. It specifies CASEPGVPLHF.

V is TRBV11-2 and J is TRBJ1-1; TRBD1 matches 8 bases. Germline V gives CDR1 SGHAT, CDR2 FQNNGV. V lost 1 base and J lost 5; bases outside the gene matches: 12. The CDR3 length is 17 residues. CDR3 residues: CASSLVKQGGTLTEAFF. The CDR3 nucleotides read TGTGCCAGCAGCTTAGTTAAACAGGGGGGGACCTTGACTGAAGCTTTCTTT.

The CDR3 region is CASSLEDAAGELFF. As DNA, the CDR3 is TGTGCCAGCAGCTTGGAAGACGCGGCCGGGGAGCTGTTTTTT. The gene calls are TRBV5-6 and TRBJ2-2; D remains unclear. The CDR3 runs to 14 residues. The germline V and J ends were trimmed by 0 bases and 6 bases, with 9 bases remaining between them. Germline V lookup: CDR1 SGHDT, CDR2 YYEEEE. The variable domain in full, with the rest retrieved from reference TRBV5-6 and TRBJ2-2, is DAGVTQSPTHLIKTRGQQVTLRCSPKSGHDTVSWYQQALGQGPQFIFQYYEEEERQRGNFPDRFSGHQFPNYSSELNVNALLLGDSALYLCASSLEDAAGELFFGEGSRLTVL.

This chain links TRBV28 with TRBJ1-5; no firm D call. The germline gives CDR1 MDHEN, CDR2 SYDVKM. The CDR3 spans 15 residues. V was trimmed by 6 bases and J by 0 bases, leaving 12 bases between them. The CDR3 sequence is CASSPALSSNQPQHF. The CDR3 bases are TGTGCCAGCAGCCCGGCCCTTTCTAGCAATCAGCCCCAGCATTTT.

V and J are TRBV27 and TRBJ2-1, with unresolved D. The V gene's germline CDR1 is MNHEY and CDR2 SMNVEV (reference sequence). The CDR3 is made up of 15 amino acids. V shed 3 bases and J shed 0 bases, with 9 bases lying between them. This CDR3 reads CASSFSPSSYNEQFF. The CDR3, as DNA: TGTGCCAGCAGTTTTTCCCCGAGCTCCTACAATGAGCAGTTCTTC.

The chain recombines TRBV6-1 with TRBJ2-2, with D unclear. Germline-derived CDR1 and CDR2 are MNHNS and SASEGT. The CDR3 runs 15 residues. The ends were cut back, 3 bases at V and 5 bases at J, with 13 bases in the middle. The CDR3 DNA is TGTGCCAGCAGTGAGTCTGGGTGGGGAACCGGGGAGCTGTTTTTT. Protein product: CASSESGWGTGELFF.

The V and J genes are TRBV19 and TRBJ1-2; the match to TRBD1 covers 10 bases. The CDR3 spans 17 residues. V shed 6 bases and J 0 bases; nucleotides not matched to a gene: 10. Germline lookup yields CDR1 LNHDA and CDR2 SQIVND (reference sequence). The CDR3 here is CASRGGTGVQANYGYTF. The CDR3 DNA follows: TGTGCCAGTAGAGGCGGGACAGGGGTCCAAGCTAACTATGGCTACACCTTC.

This rearrangement joins TRBV4-3 to TRBJ2-7; maybe TRBD2 (6 bases). V gave up 1 base and J gave up 1 base, with 11 bases separating them. Germline lookup yields CDR1 LGHNA and CDR2 YSLEER. The CDR3 runs 15 residues. The CDR3 nucleotides read TGCGCCAGCAGCCAAGTTCTAGCGTCTTCCTACGAGCAGTACTTC. Its protein is CASSQVLASSYEQYF.

V gene TRBV28 combines with J gene TRBJ2-7; 7 bases agree with TRBD1. Germline V gene data show CDR1 as MDHEN and CDR2 as SYDVKM. CDR3 size: 13 residues. The J segment lost 6 bases and the V segment lost 2 bases, leaving 4 bases of the junction unmatched. CDR3 sequence reads: CASSLLQGVEQYF. CDR3 coding DNA: TGTGCCAGCAGTTTACTCCAGGGGGTCGAGCAGTACTTC.

The chain has TRBV6-5 and TRBJ2-3; 12 nucleotides line up with TRBD2. The CDR3 totals 16 residues. Germline V gene sequence: CDR1 MNHEY, CDR2 SVGAGI. V shed 4 bases and J 3 bases; nucleotides not matched to a gene: 5. This CDR3 is CASSSSTSGRTDTQYF. The CDR3 bases are TGTGCCAGCAGTTCGTCGACTAGCGGGAGAACAGATACGCAGTATTTT.